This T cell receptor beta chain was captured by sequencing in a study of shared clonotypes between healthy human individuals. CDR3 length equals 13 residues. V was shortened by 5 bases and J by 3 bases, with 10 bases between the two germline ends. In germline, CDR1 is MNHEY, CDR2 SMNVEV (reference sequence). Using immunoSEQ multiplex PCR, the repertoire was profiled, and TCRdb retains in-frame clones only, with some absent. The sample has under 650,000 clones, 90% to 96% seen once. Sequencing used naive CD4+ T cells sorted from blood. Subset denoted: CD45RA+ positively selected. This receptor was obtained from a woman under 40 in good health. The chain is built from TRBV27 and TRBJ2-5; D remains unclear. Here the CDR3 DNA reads TGTGCCAGCAGTCTGGACCCGAAAGAGACCCAGTACTTC. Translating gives CASSLDPKETQYF.